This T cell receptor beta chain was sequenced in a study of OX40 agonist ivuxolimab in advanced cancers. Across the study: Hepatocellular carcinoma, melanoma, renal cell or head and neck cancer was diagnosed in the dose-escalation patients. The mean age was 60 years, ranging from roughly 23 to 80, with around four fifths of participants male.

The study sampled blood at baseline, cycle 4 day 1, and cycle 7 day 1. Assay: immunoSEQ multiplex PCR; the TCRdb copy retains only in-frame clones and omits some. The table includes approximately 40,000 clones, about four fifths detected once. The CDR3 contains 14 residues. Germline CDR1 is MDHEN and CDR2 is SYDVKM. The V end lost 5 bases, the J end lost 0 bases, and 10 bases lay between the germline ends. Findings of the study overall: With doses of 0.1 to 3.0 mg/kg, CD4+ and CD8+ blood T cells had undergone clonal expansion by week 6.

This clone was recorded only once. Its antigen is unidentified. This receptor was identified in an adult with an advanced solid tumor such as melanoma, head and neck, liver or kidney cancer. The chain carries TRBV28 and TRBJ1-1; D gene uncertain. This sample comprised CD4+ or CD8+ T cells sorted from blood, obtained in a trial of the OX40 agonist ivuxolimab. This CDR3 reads CASSRQGLNTEAFF. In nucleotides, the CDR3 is TGTGCCAGCAGTCGGCAAGGATTGAACACTGAAGCTTTCTTT.